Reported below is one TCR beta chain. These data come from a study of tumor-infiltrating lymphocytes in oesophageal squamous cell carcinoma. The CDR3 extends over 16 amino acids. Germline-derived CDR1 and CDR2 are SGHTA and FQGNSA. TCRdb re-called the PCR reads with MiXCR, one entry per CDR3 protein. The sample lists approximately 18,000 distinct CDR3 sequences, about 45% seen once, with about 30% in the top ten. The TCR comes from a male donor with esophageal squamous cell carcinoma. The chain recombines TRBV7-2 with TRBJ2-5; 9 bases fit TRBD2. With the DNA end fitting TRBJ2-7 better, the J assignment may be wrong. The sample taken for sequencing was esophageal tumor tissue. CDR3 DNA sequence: TGTGCCAGCAGCTCCAGCCTAGCGGGAATCCCCTACGAGCAGTACTTC. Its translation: CASSSSLAGIPYEQYF.